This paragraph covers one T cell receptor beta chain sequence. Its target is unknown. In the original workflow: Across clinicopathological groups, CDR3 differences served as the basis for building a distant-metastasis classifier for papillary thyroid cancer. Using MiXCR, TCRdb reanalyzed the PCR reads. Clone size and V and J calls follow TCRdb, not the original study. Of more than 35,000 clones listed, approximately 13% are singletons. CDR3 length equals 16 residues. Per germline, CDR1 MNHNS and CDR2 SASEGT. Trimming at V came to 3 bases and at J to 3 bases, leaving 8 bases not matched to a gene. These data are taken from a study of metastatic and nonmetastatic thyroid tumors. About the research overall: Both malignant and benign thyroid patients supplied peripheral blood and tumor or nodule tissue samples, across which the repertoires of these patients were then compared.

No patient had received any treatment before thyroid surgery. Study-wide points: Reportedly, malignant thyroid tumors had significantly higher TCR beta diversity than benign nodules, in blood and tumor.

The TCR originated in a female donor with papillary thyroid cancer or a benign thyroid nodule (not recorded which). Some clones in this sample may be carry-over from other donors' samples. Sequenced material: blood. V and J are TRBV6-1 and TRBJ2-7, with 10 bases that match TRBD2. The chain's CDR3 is CASSELGTSVLYEQYF. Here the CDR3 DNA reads TGTGCCAGCAGTGAGCTCGGGACTAGCGTCCTCTACGAGCAGTACTTC.